What follows are 4 T cell receptor beta chains derived from one specimen sequenced in a study of control samples from healthy donors and cancer patients. This table comes from immunoSEQ multiplex PCR, and its TCRdb copy is limited to in-frame clones, with some not included. The sample carries 50,000 or so clones, 88% recorded once. The sequenced sample was blood. The source is a man aged 45-65 years in good health.

The rearrangement joins TRBV2 to TRBJ1-2, with 8 bases aligning to TRBD1. V lost 2 bases to trimming and J lost 7 bases; unmatched junction nucleotides: 9. Germline CDR1 reads SNHLY; CDR2 reads FYNNEI. This CDR3 is 15 amino acids long. DNA for the CDR3: TGTGCCAGCAGTGAAAGGACAGGGCCTGCTATTGGCTACACCTTC. Protein product: CASSERTGPAIGYTF.

The rearrangement uses TRBV28 and TRBJ1-2, with 10 bases aligning to TRBD1. Trimming at V came to 7 bases and at J to 0 bases, leaving 11 bases not matched to a gene. The CDR3 is made up of 17 amino acids. Per the germline V gene, CDR1 is MDHEN and CDR2 is SYDVKM. DNA for the CDR3: TGTGCCAGCAAACTACCGGGACAGGGGTTGGCTAACTATGGCTACACCTTC. Protein: CASKLPGQGLANYGYTF.

The V call is TRBV6-6, the J call TRBJ2-4; D is ambiguous. The V end lost 2 bases, the J end lost 0 bases, and 8 bases lay between the germline ends. The length of the CDR3 is 15 residues. Germline CDR1 and CDR2: MNHNY and SVGAGI (reference sequence). In DNA form, the CDR3 reads TGTGCCAGCAGTTACGCGCAGCTAGCCAAAAACATTCAGTACTTC. Protein product: CASSYAQLAKNIQYF.

This rearrangement joins TRBV19 to TRBJ2-1; weak D call: TRBD1 (5 bases). From germline, CDR1 is LNHDA and CDR2 SQIVND (reference sequence). With 3 bases removed from V and 4 bases from J, the gap between germline ends came to 10 bases. This CDR3 is 14 amino acids long. The CDR3: CASSMTERYNEQFF. As DNA, the CDR3 is TGTGCCAGTAGTATGACAGAAAGATACAATGAGCAGTTCTTC.